This T cell receptor beta chain is drawn from a study of cytotoxic CD8 clonotypes in ibrutinib-treated CLL (dated by TCRdb to the early 2020s). A note on the overall study: The cohort included around 15 treatment-naive and eleven to twelve relapsed/refractory patients; roughly 17 were IGHV unmutated. Responses were partial in 25 or so patients and complete in 2; after median around 72 months follow-up, some 15 stayed in remission and around 12 progressed. Response samples were taken after a median of around 13 months on treatment, ranging from 6 to 36 months. On average, each sample yielded about 250,000 productive templates and over 90,000 productive rearrangements. Longitudinal samples were obtainable from about 30% of the roughly 90 participants in the trial. Cryopreserved peripheral blood mononuclear cells were collected at three points: before therapy, at response, and at either sustained remission or disease progression. All remission and progressive disease samples were collected while patients were still receiving ibrutinib.

The germline V gene encodes CDR1 SGHRS and CDR2 YFSETQ. V is clipped by 4 bases and J by 1 base, and the sequence between their germline boundaries is 10 bases long. The CDR3 spans 14 residues, from the cysteine through the phenylalanine. Just the 42-base CDR3 DNA is kept, in frame starting at base 1. The paper's findings and limits, for the study overall: At baseline, clonality was higher than in age-matched healthy donors and showed a strong correlation with circulating CD8+ T-cell counts. Clonality increased at ibrutinib response, stayed stable in sustained remission, and fell back toward baseline at progression. Public clonotypes were rare and either shrank or stayed stable during treatment, and the rise in clonality at ibrutinib response reflected expansion of private clonotypes. Sampling times were not matched between sustained-remission and progressing patients, and lymph node repertoires were not studied.

Each clonotype received, on average, around 10x coverage in deep resolution sequencing performed on a MiSeq, where the target depth lay between 1 in 1 million and 1 in 200,000 T cells. TCR beta libraries were generated with the immunoSEQ hsTCRB Kit. Per the authors' processing: ImmunoSEQ Data Assistant and ImmunoSEQ Analyzer were used for data analysis, and V, D and J genes were assigned according to IMGT definitions. Clonality, which ranges from 0 to 1, was calculated as one minus the normalized Shannon entropy of productive rearrangement frequencies. Only overrepresented clonotypes making up at least 0.05% of each patient's repertoire were included in the public clonotype analysis. Repertoires from some twelve age-matched healthy donors in immuneACCESS were used as clonality controls. The source is immuneACCESS, and TCRdb retained only in-frame sequences with V and J called. Part of the clones is not carried over; for the studies checked, unresolved V genes explain less than half of this, and the remainder is unexplained. That table gives V, J and clone size, and the DNA gave D and trimming. The sample has some 140,000 clones on record, 91% of them singletons. The ten largest clonotypes hold 10% to 11% of the sample.

A note on this clone: No antigen is known for it. No quality values exist for individual bases; no much larger clone is one base distant.

The time point tag for this specimen amounts to: eleven to twelve months on ibrutinib. For TCR beta library preparation, 1.5 to 2 micrograms of genomic DNA were isolated from cryopreserved PBMCs. Longitudinal blood samples from CLL patients receiving ibrutinib monotherapy were subjected to high-throughput TCR beta sequencing. The patients took part in an open-label, single-center phase 2 trial of ibrutinib monotherapy. The clonotype was recovered from a human donor with chronic lymphocytic leukemia. The V and J genes are TRBV5-1 and TRBJ2-3; the D gene is not confidently resolved. The source was PBMCs, collected after 12 months of ibrutinib treatment. The DNA sequence is given as TGCGCCAGCAGCGTGCAGGATCGCACAGATACGCAGTATTTT. The translation is CASSVQDRTDTQYF.